This T cell receptor beta chain was observed in a study of blood T cells in healthy people across ages. Per the germline V gene, CDR1 is SGHTA and CDR2 is FQGTGA. With 1 base removed from V and 3 bases from J, the gap between germline ends came to 12 bases. CDR3 size: 15 residues. Together with a sample-barcoded 5' primer, a J-beta primer mix was included in a second PCR lasting roughly 6 to 12 cycles. MiXCR, run by TCRdb on the 5' RACE reads, gives a single entry per CDR3 protein. The table has more than 650,000 distinct CDR3 sequences, roughly 26% seen once; the top ten hold about 3%. In its sample, this clonotype was seen a few times. Its antigen is not identified. Points from the study as a whole: Age advanced and TCR beta diversity per million T cells fell, roughly linearly. Nothing was known about donor CMV status, and this possibly confounded expanded clonotype changes. Higher diversity and more naive CD4+ cells were features of long-lived donors, compared to aged donors.

The sample was also reused in another study, on T cells of mothers and their children. Per that paper: Each child gave a few million TCR beta CDR3 reads (each mother, over 10 million).

This clonotype originated in a boy aged 10-17 years in good health. The specimen was blood. The genes are TRBV7-3 and TRBJ2-5; perhaps D is TRBD1 or TRBD2 (5 bases each). The CDR3 region has the DNA TGTGCCAGCAGCTTAATGGGTCAGGGAGAAGAGACCCAGTACTTC. Residues: CASSLMGQGEETQYF.